This T cell receptor beta chain was retrieved from a study of T cells after yellow fever vaccination. Whole-study findings and limits: The secondary response was weaker, and its peak arrived faster, on day 5 versus 15.

This CDR3 has 12 amino acids. Germline values: CDR1 PRHDT, CDR2 FYEKMQ (reference sequence). The V and J ends lost 5 bases and 8 bases respectively, with 9 bases between them. This clonotype was observed at least ten times. Its antigen is currently unknown. TCRdb called the 5' RACE reads again in MiXCR, with one record for every CDR3 protein. The sample shows about 130,000 distinct CDR3 sequences, 7.4% of them seen only once. This sample comprised CD4+ T cells sorted from PBMCs, obtained less than 11 days after the first yellow fever vaccination. The receptor was isolated from a man between 18 and 35 years old who received the YFV17D yellow fever vaccine. The V and J genes are TRBV13 and TRBJ2-2; D is uncertain. The CDR3 DNA reads TGTGCCAGCAGCCTCCCTGGGGGGGAGCTGTTTTTT. Translated, it gives CASSLPGGELFF.